The 30 T cell receptor beta chains below come from one sample, sequenced in a study of blood T cell repertoires in COVID-19. The data were produced by immunoSEQ multiplex PCR, yet TCRdb's version contains in-frame clones alone and is incomplete. The sample holds 200,000 to 250,000 clones, around 83% seen once. The sample comprised PBMCs or T cells enriched from blood (not recorded which). The receptors shown here come from a woman in her thirties or forties who had recovered from COVID-19.

The chain joins TRBV27 to TRBJ2-5; no definite D call. This CDR3 comprises 13 residues. Trimming took 2 bases from V and 5 from J, leaving 9 bases between them. Germline values: CDR1 MNHEY, CDR2 SMNVEV (reference sequence). CDR3: CASSLRLRETQYF. In nucleotides, the CDR3 is TGTGCCAGCAGTTTAAGACTTCGGGAGACCCAGTACTTC.

This rearrangement joins TRBV18 to TRBJ1-4; 8 bases are shared with TRBD1. CDR3 length equals 13 residues. Germline V gives CDR1 KGHSH, CDR2 LQKENI. The junction had 2 bases not matched to a gene; V was cut back by 3 bases and J by 8 bases. The CDR3 sequence: CASSPGQDEKLFF. The CDR3 DNA sequence: TGTGCCAGCTCACCGGGACAGGACGAAAAACTGTTTTTT.

This chain connects TRBV7-2 to TRBJ2-3; perhaps TRBD2 as D (6 bases). This CDR3 has 15 residues. Trimming removed 4 bases at V and 0 bases at J, with 11 bases between. Germline V gives CDR1 SGHTA, CDR2 FQGNSA. The CDR3 loop is CASSSSGQSTDTQYF. The CDR3 region has the DNA TGTGCCAGCAGCTCCAGCGGGCAAAGCACAGATACGCAGTATTTT.

This clone showed up just a few times. The CDR3 nucleotides read TGCGCCAGCAGCTTGGTGCAAAGAGGTCTCAACACCATATATTTT. Protein product: CASSLVQRGLNTIYF. The rearrangement links TRBV5-1 to TRBJ1-3, with no clear D. The CDR3 is 15 residues long. The germline V gene encodes CDR1 SGHRS and CDR2 YFSETQ. V was shortened by 0 bases and J by 7 bases, with 14 bases between the two germline ends.

This chain connects TRBV27 to TRBJ1-2; possible D gene TRBD1, 5 bases. The V gene's germline CDR1 is MNHEY and CDR2 SMNVEV (reference sequence). The length of the CDR3 is 14 residues. V was cut by 5 bases and J by 4 bases, with 14 bases left in between. Written as DNA, the CDR3 is TGTGCCAGCAGTCTCGGACACCCTGGCTATGGCTACACCTTC. Amino acid sequence: CASSLGHPGYGYTF.

CDR3 sequence (DNA): TGTGCCAGCAGCACCGGGTCACTAGGCTACGATACGCAGTATTTT. Translated, it gives CASSTGSLGYDTQYF. The rearrangement links TRBV28 to TRBJ2-3, with D possibly TRBD2 on 5 matching bases. The CDR3 spans 15 residues. Looked up from germline, CDR1 is MDHEN and CDR2 is SYDVKM. Trimming shortened V by 6 bases and J by 6 bases, and 19 bases separated the two germline ends.

This clone has a single count. J is TRBJ1-1 and V is TRBV5-1, with TRBD1 matching over 7 bases. The J segment lost 1 base and the V segment lost 4 bases, leaving 10 bases of the junction unmatched. This CDR3 is built from 16 residues. CDR1 is SGHRS, CDR2 YFSETQ, per germline. CDR3 DNA sequence: TGCGCCAGCAGCAGTACCCCGGGACAGACGAACACTGAAGCTTTCTTT. This codes for CASSSTPGQTNTEAFF.

The rearrangement joins TRBV5-6 to TRBJ2-7; 8 positions agree with TRBD2. The CDR3 spans 16 residues. Trimming took 0 bases from V and 6 from J; bases not matched to a gene: 11. The germline V gene encodes CDR1 SGHDT and CDR2 YYEEEE. CDR3 region: CASSLEAGRAGSEQYV. In nucleotides, the CDR3 is TGTGCCAGCAGCTTGGAGGCCGGGAGGGCCGGCTCCGAGCAGTACGTC.

V gene TRBV19 combines with J gene TRBJ2-5; 14 nucleotides align to TRBD2. Germline CDR1 reads LNHDA; CDR2 reads SQIVND (reference sequence). After removal of 7 bases from V and 5 bases from J, the junction contained 3 bases not matched to a gene. The CDR3 has 14 residues. The CDR3 region has the DNA TGTGCCAGTATGGGACTAGCGGGAGTGGAGACCCAGTACTTC. Amino acid sequence: CASMGLAGVETQYF.

This chain joins TRBV6-1 and TRBJ1-2; D unresolved. The CDR3 covers 12 residues. Trimming left V 2 bases short and J 4 bases short, with 5 bases between. CDR1 MNHNS and CDR2 SASEGT come from the germline V gene. CDR3 DNA sequence: TGTGCCAGCAGTGAAATCTCCTATGGCTACACCTTC. Translating gives CASSEISYGYTF.

J is TRBJ1-2 and V is TRBV5-1, with no clear D. In germline, CDR1 is SGHRS, CDR2 YFSETQ. The V gene lost 0 bases and the J gene lost 4 bases, with 16 bases spanning the gap. This CDR3 contains 16 residues. The DNA of the CDR3 is TGCGCCAGCAGCTTGGATGGAGAGGTGCTTACCTATGGCTACACCTTC. This sequence encodes CASSLDGEVLTYGYTF.

This rearrangement joins TRBV19 to TRBJ2-7; 14 bases are shared with TRBD2. Trimming at V came to 9 bases and at J to 6 bases, leaving 13 bases not matched to a gene. Germline V lookup: CDR1 LNHDA, CDR2 SQIVND (reference sequence). This CDR3 is 16 amino acids long. CDR3 loop: CASRLAGGPISGEQYF. For the CDR3, the DNA is TGTGCCAGCAGACTAGCGGGAGGGCCAATTTCTGGCGAGCAGTACTTC.

This clone was counted once. The J gene is TRBJ2-7, the V gene TRBV28; D is uncertain. Germline CDR1 and CDR2: MDHEN and SYDVKM. The CDR3 totals 12 residues. The V end lost 6 bases, the J end lost 0 bases, and 6 bases lay between the germline ends. Written as DNA, the CDR3 is TGTGCCAGCAGCCTTGTCTCCTACGAGCAGTACTTC. Translating gives CASSLVSYEQYF.

J is TRBJ2-7 and V is TRBV14, with D possibly TRBD2 on 6 matching bases. V was shortened by 3 bases and J by 0 bases, with 24 bases between the two germline ends. Germline CDR1 reads SGHDN; CDR2 reads FVKESK. The CDR3 loop spans 19 amino acids. This CDR3 reads CASSHWFPEAGLLSYEQYV. CDR3 DNA: TGTGCCAGCAGCCACTGGTTTCCGGAGGCGGGACTTCTCTCCTACGAGCAGTACGTC.

This chain links TRBV11-2 with TRBJ1-4, with a possible D match to TRBD1 (6 bases). From germline, CDR1 is SGHAT and CDR2 FQNNGV. The CDR3 consists of 15 residues. Trimming took off 5 bases at V and 2 bases at J, with 12 bases between the two ends. The CDR3 DNA follows: TGTGCCAGCAGCCAGAGACAGGCGACTAATGAAAAACTGTTTTTT. Its translation: CASSQRQATNEKLFF.

This clone appeared many times. The chain links TRBV7-9 to TRBJ2-1, with 9 nucleotides matching TRBD2. Trimming at V came to 3 bases and at J to 3 bases, leaving 0 bases not matched to a gene. CDR1 SEHNR and CDR2 FQNEAQ come from the germline V gene (reference sequence). The CDR3 is 14 amino acids. CDR3 DNA sequence: TGTGCCAGCAGCTTGACTAGCGGCTACAATGAGCAGTTCTTC. Residues: CASSLTSGYNEQFF.

The V and J genes are TRBV19 and TRBJ1-5; D perhaps matches TRBD1 (5 bases). The germline V gene has CDR1 LNHDA and CDR2 SQIVND (reference sequence). The CDR3 is 15 residues long. V was pared by 3 bases and J by 10 bases, with 19 bases between. The CDR3 reads CASSIGRQIREPQHF. In DNA form, the CDR3 reads TGTGCCAGTAGTATTGGAAGACAGATACGCGAACCCCAGCATTTT.

This chain connects TRBV5-4 to TRBJ2-3; 8 nucleotides agree with TRBD2. The length of the CDR3 is 15 residues. Looked up from germline, CDR1 is SGHNT and CDR2 is YYREEE (reference sequence). V was pared by 4 bases and J by 3 bases, with 7 bases of the junction left unmatched. The CDR3 region has the DNA TGTGCCAGCAGCCCCGGGACTAGGTCGACAGATACGCAGTATTTT. This encodes CASSPGTRSTDTQYF.

This clone was seen just once. The chain couples TRBV6-5 to TRBJ2-1, with 7 bases matching TRBD2. The CDR3 totals 13 residues. Trimming removed 6 bases from V and 6 bases from J; junction bases left unmatched: 5. The germline gives CDR1 MNHEY, CDR2 SVGAGI. CDR3 nucleotides: TGTGCCAGCAGGGCTAGCGGAACCAATGAGCAGTTCTTC. It encodes CASRASGTNEQFF.

The chain is built from TRBV19 and TRBJ2-6; no firm D call. The CDR3 has 15 residues. Germline CDR1 LNHDA, CDR2 SQIVND (reference sequence). V was clipped by 6 bases and J by 0 bases, with 9 bases between them. CDR3 protein: CASSSRSSGANVLTF. The CDR3 DNA sequence: TGTGCCAGTAGCTCAAGGAGCTCTGGGGCCAACGTCCTGACTTTC.

The chain has TRBV15 and TRBJ2-1; 9 bases are a match to TRBD2. The germline V gene encodes CDR1 LNHNV and CDR2 YYDKDF (reference sequence). Trimming at V came to 5 bases and at J to 5 bases, leaving 4 bases not matched to a gene. The CDR3 runs 14 residues. CDR3 in amino acids: CATSSRLADNEQFF. The CDR3 nucleotides read TGTGCCACCAGCTCCCGACTAGCGGACAATGAGCAGTTCTTC.

This chain joins TRBV4-1 and TRBJ1-3, with D tentatively TRBD1 (6 bases). V lost 4 bases and J lost 2, with 12 bases in between. Germline V gives CDR1 MGHRA, CDR2 YSYEKL. The CDR3 has 15 residues. The CDR3 sequence is CASSRVQGAGNTIYF. The CDR3 bases are TGCGCCAGCAGCCGAGTACAGGGAGCTGGAAACACCATATATTTT.

The chain's CDR3 is CASSYSLAGGGELFF. CDR3 DNA sequence: TGTGCCAGCAGTTACTCCCTAGCGGGTGGCGGGGAGCTGTTTTTT. The rearrangement uses TRBV6-5 and TRBJ2-2; TRBD2 aligns across 8 bases. Looked up from germline, CDR1 is MNHEY and CDR2 is SVGAGI. V gave up 0 bases and J gave up 7 bases; unmatched junction bases: 4. The CDR3 contains 15 residues.

The J gene is TRBJ1-1, the V gene TRBV5-1, with 8 bases identical to TRBD1. The trim removed 2 bases at V and 7 bases at J, leaving 4 bases unmatched. The CDR3 loop spans 13 amino acids. CDR1 is SGHRS, CDR2 YFSETQ, per germline. As DNA, the CDR3 is TGCGCCAGCAGCTTAACCGGGACAGGTGAAGCTTTCTTT. The encoded protein is CASSLTGTGEAFF.

This chain joins TRBV6-5 and TRBJ2-1; no definite D call. With 5 bases removed from V and 5 bases from J, the gap between germline ends came to 16 bases. Germline loops: CDR1 MNHEY, CDR2 SVGAGI. The CDR3 sequence is 15 residues long. For the CDR3, the DNA is TGTGCCAGCAGTAAGATAGCTCCAACCGACAATGAGCAGTTCTTC. Its protein is CASSKIAPTDNEQFF.

The chain has TRBV7-2 and TRBJ2-1; D possibly corresponds to TRBD2 (6 bases). Germline CDR1 SGHTA, CDR2 FQGNSA. This CDR3 is 15 amino acids long. The V end was cut by 2 bases, the J end by 4 bases, with 12 bases between. CDR3 residues: CASSLQRVVYNEQFF. DNA for the CDR3: TGTGCCAGCAGCTTACAGCGGGTGGTTTACAATGAGCAGTTCTTC. Supplemented by reference TRBV7-2 and TRBJ2-1, the full variable domain reads GAGVSQSPSNKVTEKGKDVELRCDPISGHTALYWYRQSLGQGLEFLIYFQGNSAPDKSGLPSDRFSAERTGGSVSTLTIQRTQQEDSAVYLCASSLQRVVYNEQFFGPGTRLTVL.

J is TRBJ1-5 and V is TRBV4-3; 9 bases agree with TRBD1. The CDR3 extends over 16 amino acids. Unmatched junction bases numbered 7, after V lost 1 base and J lost 6 bases. Germline values: CDR1 LGHNA, CDR2 YSLEER. CDR3 in DNA: TGCGCCAGCAGCCAAGGGACAGGGGAGTTAGGTCAGCCCCAGCATTTT. It is translated as CASSQGTGELGQPQHF.

The V call is TRBV7-3, the J call TRBJ2-2, with TRBD2 matching over 9 bases. There are 16 residues in the CDR3. Germline V gene lookup returns CDR1 SGHTA and CDR2 FQGTGA. Unmatched junction bases numbered 9, after V lost 5 bases and J lost 5 bases. Here the CDR3 DNA reads TGTGCCAGCAGCCCTTCCGGGACTAGCTGGACCGGGGAGCTGTTTTTT. This translates into CASSPSGTSWTGELFF.

This chain joins TRBV28 and TRBJ1-2; D possibly corresponds to TRBD1 (6 bases). Germline values: CDR1 MDHEN, CDR2 SYDVKM. The CDR3 runs 14 residues. Trimming took off 2 bases at V and 8 bases at J, with 15 bases between the two ends. The CDR3: CASSLTGGEWGYTF. The CDR3 nucleotides read TGTGCCAGCAGTTTAACTGGGGGCGAGTGGGGCTACACCTTC.

The V call is TRBV6-1, the J call TRBJ2-3; no definite D call. The V end lost 5 bases, the J end lost 9 bases, and 12 bases lay between the germline ends. This CDR3 has 12 residues. The germline V gene encodes CDR1 MNHNS and CDR2 SASEGT. This chain's CDR3 is CASSPNPVTQYF. The CDR3, as DNA: TGTGCCAGCAGTCCTAACCCCGTGACGCAGTATTTT.